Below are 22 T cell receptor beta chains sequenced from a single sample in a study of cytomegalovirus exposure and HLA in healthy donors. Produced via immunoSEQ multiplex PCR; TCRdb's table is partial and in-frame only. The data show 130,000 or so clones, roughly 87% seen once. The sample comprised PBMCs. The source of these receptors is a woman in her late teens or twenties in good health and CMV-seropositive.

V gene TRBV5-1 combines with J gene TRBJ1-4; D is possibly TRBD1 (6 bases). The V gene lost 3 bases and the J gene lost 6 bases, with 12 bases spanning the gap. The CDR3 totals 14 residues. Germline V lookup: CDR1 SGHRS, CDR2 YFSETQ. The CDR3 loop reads CASSSQGSDEKLFF. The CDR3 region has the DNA TGCGCCAGCAGCTCACAGGGAAGTGATGAAAAACTGTTTTTT.

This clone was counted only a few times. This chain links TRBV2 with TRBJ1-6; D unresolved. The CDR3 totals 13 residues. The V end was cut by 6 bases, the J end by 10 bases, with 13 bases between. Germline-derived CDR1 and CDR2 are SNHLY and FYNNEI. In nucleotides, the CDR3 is TGTGCCAGCAGAATGGCCTTGGGCTCACCCCTCCACTTT. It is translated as CASRMALGSPLHF. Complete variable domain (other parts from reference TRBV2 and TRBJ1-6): EPEVTQTPSHQVTQMGQEVILRCVPISNHLYFYWYRQILGQKVEFLVSFYNNEISEKSEIFDDQFSVERPDGSNFTLKIRSTKLEDSAMYFCASRMALGSPLHFGNGTRLTVT.

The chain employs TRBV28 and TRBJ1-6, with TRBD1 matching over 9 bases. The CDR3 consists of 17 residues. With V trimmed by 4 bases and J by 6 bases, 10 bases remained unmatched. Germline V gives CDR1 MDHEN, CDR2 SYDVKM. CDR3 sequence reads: CASSSPLRTGVNSPLHF. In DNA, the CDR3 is TGTGCCAGCAGTTCCCCCCTAAGGACAGGGGTTAATTCACCCCTCCACTTT.

The CDR3 nucleotides read TGTGCCAGCAGCGTGAGCGCAGGGACATACGTTAGCATTCAGTACTTC. Amino acid sequence: CASSVSAGTYVSIQYF. This chain joins TRBV7-6 and TRBJ2-4; D is perhaps TRBD1 (6 bases). CDR3 length equals 16 residues. Germline V gives CDR1 SGHVS, CDR2 FNYEAQ. V was cut by 5 bases and J by 9 bases, with 23 bases left in between. Variable domain in full (rest from reference TRBV7-6 and TRBJ2-4): GAGVSQSPRYKVTKRGQDVALRCDPISGHVSLYWYRQALGQGPEFLTYFNYEAQQDKSGLPNDRFSAERPEGSISTLTIQRTEQRDSAMYRCASSVSAGTYVSIQYFGAGTRLSVL.

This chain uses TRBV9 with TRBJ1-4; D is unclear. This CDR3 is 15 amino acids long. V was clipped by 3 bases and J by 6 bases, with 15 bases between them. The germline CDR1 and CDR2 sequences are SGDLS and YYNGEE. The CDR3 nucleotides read TGTGCCAGCAGCGCCATGGAGGGTTTTTATGAAAAACTGTTTTTT. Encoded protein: CASSAMEGFYEKLFF.

The CDR3 sequence is CASSTSGMATEAFF. The CDR3 DNA is TGTGCCAGCAGCACCTCCGGGATGGCGACTGAAGCTTTCTTT. The chain has TRBV7-9 and TRBJ1-1; D gene ambiguous. This CDR3 has 14 amino acids. Trimming pared 5 bases from V and 5 bases from J, leaving 15 bases between. The germline gives CDR1 SEHNR, CDR2 FQNEAQ (reference sequence).

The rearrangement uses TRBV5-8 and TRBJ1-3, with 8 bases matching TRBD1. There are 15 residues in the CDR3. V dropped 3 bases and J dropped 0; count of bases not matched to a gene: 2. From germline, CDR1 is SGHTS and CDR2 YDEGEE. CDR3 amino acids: CASSWGTGSGNTIYF. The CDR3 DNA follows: TGTGCCAGCAGCTGGGGGACAGGCTCTGGAAACACCATATATTTT. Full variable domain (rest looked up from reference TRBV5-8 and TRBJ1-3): EAGVTQSPTHLIKTRGQQATLRCSPISGHTSVYWYQQALGLGLQFLLWYDEGEERNRGNFPPRFSGRQFPNYSSELNVNALELEDSALYLCASSWGTGSGNTIYFGEGSWLTVV.

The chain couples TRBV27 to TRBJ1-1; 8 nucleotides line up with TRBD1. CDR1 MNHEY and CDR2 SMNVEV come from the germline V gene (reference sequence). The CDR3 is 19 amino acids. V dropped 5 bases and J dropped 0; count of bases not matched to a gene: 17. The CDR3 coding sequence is TGTGCCAGCAGTGACTCAGTTAGTCAGGGGGCTATCCTGAACACTGAAGCTTTCTTT. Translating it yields CASSDSVSQGAILNTEAFF.

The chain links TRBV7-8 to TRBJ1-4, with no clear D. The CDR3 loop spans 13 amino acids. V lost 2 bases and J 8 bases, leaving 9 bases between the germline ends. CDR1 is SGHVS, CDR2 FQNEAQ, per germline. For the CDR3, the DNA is TGTGCCAGCAGCTTACAGCTAGCGGAAAAACTGTTTTTT. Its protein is CASSLQLAEKLFF.

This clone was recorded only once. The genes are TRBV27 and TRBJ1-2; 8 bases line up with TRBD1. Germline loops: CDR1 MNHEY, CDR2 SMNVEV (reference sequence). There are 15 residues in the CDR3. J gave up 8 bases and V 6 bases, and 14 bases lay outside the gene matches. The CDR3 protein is CASSPRFRGRNGYTF. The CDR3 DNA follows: TGTGCCAGCAGCCCTAGGTTCAGGGGGCGAAACGGCTACACCTTC.

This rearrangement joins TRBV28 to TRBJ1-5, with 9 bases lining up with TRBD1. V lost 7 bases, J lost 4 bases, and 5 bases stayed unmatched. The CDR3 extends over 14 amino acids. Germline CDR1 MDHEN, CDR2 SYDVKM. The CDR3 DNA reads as TGTGCCAGCAAGCGGGACAGGGATAATCAGCCCCAGCATTTT. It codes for CASKRDRDNQPQHF.

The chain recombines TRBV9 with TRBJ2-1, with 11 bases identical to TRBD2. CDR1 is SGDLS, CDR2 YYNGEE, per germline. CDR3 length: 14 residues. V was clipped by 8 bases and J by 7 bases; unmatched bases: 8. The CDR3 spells CASKPGLAENEQFF. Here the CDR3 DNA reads TGTGCCAGTAAACCGGGACTAGCGGAAAATGAGCAGTTCTTC.

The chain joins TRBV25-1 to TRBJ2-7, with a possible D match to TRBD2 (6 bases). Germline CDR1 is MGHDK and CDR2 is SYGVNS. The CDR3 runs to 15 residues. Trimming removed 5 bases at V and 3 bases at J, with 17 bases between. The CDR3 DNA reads TGTGCCAGCAGTTCTATCGGGGGTTCGGGCTACGAGCAGTACTTC. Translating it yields CASSSIGGSGYEQYF.

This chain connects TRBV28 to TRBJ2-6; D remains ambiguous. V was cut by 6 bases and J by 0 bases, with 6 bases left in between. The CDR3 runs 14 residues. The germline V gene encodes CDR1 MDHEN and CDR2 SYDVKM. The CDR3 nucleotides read TGTGCCAGCAGCCCTCTCTCTGGGGCCAACGTCCTGACTTTC. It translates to CASSPLSGANVLTF.

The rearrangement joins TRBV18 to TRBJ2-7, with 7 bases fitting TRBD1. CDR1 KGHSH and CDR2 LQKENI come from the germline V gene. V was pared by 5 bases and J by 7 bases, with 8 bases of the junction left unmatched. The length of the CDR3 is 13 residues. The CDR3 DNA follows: TGTGCCAGCTCAGCCCACAGGGGCGGGGAGCAGTACTTC. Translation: CASSAHRGGEQYF.

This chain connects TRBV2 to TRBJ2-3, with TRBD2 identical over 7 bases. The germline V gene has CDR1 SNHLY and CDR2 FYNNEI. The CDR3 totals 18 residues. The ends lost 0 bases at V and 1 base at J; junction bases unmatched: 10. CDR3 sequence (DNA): TGTGCCAGCAGTGAAGCGGGCCCTGGACTAGTCGGCACAGATACGCAGTATTTT. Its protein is CASSEAGPGLVGTDTQYF.

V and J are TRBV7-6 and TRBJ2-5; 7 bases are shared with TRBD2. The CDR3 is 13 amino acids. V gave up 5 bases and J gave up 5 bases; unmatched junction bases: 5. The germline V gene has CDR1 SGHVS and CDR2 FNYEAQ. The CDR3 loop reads CASSPTSAETQYF. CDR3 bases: TGTGCCAGCAGCCCCACTAGCGCGGAGACCCAGTACTTC.

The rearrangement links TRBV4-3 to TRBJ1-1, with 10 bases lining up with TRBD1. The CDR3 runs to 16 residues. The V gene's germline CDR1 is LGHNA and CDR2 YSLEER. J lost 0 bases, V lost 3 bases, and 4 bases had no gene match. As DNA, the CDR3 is TGCGCCAGCAGCCACGCCGGACAGGGGGTGAACACTGAAGCTTTCTTT. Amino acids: CASSHAGQGVNTEAFF.

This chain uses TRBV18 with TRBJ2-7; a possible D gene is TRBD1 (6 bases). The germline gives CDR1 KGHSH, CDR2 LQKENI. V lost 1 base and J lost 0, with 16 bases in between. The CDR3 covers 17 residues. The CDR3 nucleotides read TGTGCCAGCTCACCACGTGGCTACAGGGATAGCTCCTACGAGCAGTACTTC. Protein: CASSPRGYRDSSYEQYF.

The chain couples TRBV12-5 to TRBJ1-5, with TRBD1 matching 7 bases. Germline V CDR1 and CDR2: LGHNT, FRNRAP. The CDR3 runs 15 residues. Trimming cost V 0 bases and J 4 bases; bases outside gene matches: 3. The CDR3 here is CASGLVVQGNQPQHF. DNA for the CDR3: TGTGCTAGTGGTTTGGTAGTACAGGGGAATCAGCCCCAGCATTTT.

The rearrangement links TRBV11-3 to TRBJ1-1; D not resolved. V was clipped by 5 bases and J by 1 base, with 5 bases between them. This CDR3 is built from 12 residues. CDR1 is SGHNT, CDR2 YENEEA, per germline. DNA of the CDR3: TGTGCCAGCAGCCCCGGGAACACTGAAGCTTTCTTT. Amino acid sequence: CASSPGNTEAFF.

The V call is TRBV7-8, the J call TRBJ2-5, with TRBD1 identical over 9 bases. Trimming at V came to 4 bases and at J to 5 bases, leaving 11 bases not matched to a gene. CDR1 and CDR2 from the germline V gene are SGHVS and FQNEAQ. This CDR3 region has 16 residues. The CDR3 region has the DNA TGTGCCAGCAGCTCCCTTCCCGGGACAGGGAAGGAGACCCAGTACTTC. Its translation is CASSSLPGTGKETQYF.